This T cell receptor beta chain was recovered during a study of OX40 agonist ivuxolimab in advanced cancers. The overall study: Patients assigned to dose escalation were diagnosed with hepatocellular carcinoma, melanoma, renal cell or head and neck cancer. Three patients showed partial responses: one hepatocellular carcinoma and two cutaneous melanoma cases.

As concerns this clone: Its specificity is unknown.

The CDR3 has 15 residues. Germline lookup yields CDR1 GTSNPN and CDR2 SVGIG (reference sequence). V gave up 1 base and J gave up 3 bases, with 16 bases separating them. General study findings and limits: CD8+ T cells (on average) carried more expanded clones than CD4+ T cells.

Clones were sequenced by immunoSEQ multiplex PCR, and TCRdb holds only the in-frame ones, with some missing. The sample carries 70,000 to 90,000 clones, less than 85% recorded once. The TCR comes from an adult with an advanced solid tumor such as melanoma, head and neck, liver or kidney cancer. The sample here was CD4+ or CD8+ T cells sorted from blood, taken in a trial of the OX40 agonist ivuxolimab. The chain carries TRBV30 and TRBJ2-7; the D gene is possibly TRBD2 (6 bases). The CDR3 spells CAWSESAGLNYEQYF. DNA for the CDR3: TGTGCCTGGAGTGAAAGTGCGGGGCTTAACTACGAGCAGTACTTC.